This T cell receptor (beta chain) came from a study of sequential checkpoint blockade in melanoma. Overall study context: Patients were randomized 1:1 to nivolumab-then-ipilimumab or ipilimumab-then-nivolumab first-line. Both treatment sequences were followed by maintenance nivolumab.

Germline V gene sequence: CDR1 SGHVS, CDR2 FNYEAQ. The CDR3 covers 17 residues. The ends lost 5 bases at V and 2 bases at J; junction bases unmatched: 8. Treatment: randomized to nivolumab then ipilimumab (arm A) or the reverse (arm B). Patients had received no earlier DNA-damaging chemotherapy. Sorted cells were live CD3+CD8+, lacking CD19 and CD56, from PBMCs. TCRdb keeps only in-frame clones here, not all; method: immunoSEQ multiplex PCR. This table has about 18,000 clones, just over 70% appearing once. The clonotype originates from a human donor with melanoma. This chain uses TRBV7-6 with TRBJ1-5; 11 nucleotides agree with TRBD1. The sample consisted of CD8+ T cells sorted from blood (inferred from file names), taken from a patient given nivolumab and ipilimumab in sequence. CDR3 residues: CASSPGTGGYGNQPQHF. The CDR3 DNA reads TGTGCCAGCAGCCCCGGGACAGGGGGTTACGGCAATCAGCCCCAGCATTTT.